Listed here are 27 T cell receptor beta chains from one sample, sequenced in a study of T cell repertoires in cytomegalovirus infection. From the reads, TCRdb called clonotypes with MiXCR, one entry per CDR3 protein. The sample has roughly 500,000 distinct CDR3 sequences; more than 30% are singletons. These TCRs' antigens remain unknown. The sequences come from cultured PBMCs, collected from culture after CMV antigen stimulation. These receptors were taken from a human donor in good health (CMV status not recorded). Some clones in this sample may be carry-over from other donors' samples.

The sample holds a few counts of this clonotype. The chain has TRBV6-5 and TRBJ2-3; D remains unclear. Between the trimmed V and J ends, which lost 6 bases and 0 bases, there was a span of 10 bases. The CDR3 has 14 amino acids. Germline V lookup: CDR1 MNHEY, CDR2 SVGAGI. The CDR3 DNA follows: TGTGCCAGCAGCTACGATACGAGCACAGATACGCAGTATTTT. Its translation is CASSYDTSTDTQYF.

This clonotype has at least ten counts. CDR3 nucleotide sequence: TGTGCCAGCAGCCGGGGACTAGCGGGTAACACCGGGGAGCTGTTTTTT. Translating gives CASSRGLAGNTGELFF. This chain uses TRBV6-6 with TRBJ2-2; 12 bases agree with TRBD2. Germline CDR1 and CDR2: MNHNY and SVGAGI (reference sequence). The CDR3 extends over 16 amino acids. With V trimmed by 6 bases and J by 2 bases, 4 bases remained unmatched.

The genes are TRBV6-2 or TRBV6-3 and TRBJ2-5; D remains unclear. Trimming stripped 4 bases from V and 3 bases from J, with 9 bases between. There are 13 residues in the CDR3. Germline CDR1 reads MNHEY; CDR2 reads SVGEGT. The CDR3 sequence is CASSSVLEETQYF. For the CDR3, the DNA is TGTGCCAGCAGTTCCGTCCTGGAAGAGACCCAGTACTTC.

This sequence joins TRBV14 and TRBJ1-6, with TRBD1 as a possible D gene (5 bases). Trimming cost V 8 bases and J 8 bases, with 25 bases left between them. Germline V gives CDR1 SGHDN, CDR2 FVKESK. The length of the CDR3 is 17 residues. CDR3 sequence: CASPPGQEPALDSPLHF. CDR3 sequence (DNA): TGTGCCAGCCCCCCAGGGCAGGAGCCCGCTTTGGATTCACCCCTCCACTTT.

The V call is TRBV4-1, the J call TRBJ2-1, with 12 bases identical to TRBD1. The CDR3 contains 17 residues. Germline V gene sequence: CDR1 MGHRA, CDR2 YSYEKL. After removal of 1 base from V and 3 bases from J, the junction contained 4 bases not matched to a gene. The CDR3 DNA is TGCGCCAGCAGCCAAGCGGGACAGGGGGCGAACTACAATGAGCAGTTCTTC. Translated: CASSQAGQGANYNEQFF.

This clonotype was seen a few times. The V and J genes are TRBV4-1 and TRBJ1-1; possible D gene TRBD1, 5 bases. Per germline, CDR1 MGHRA and CDR2 YSYEKL. V gave up 1 base and J gave up 10 bases, with 10 bases separating them. The CDR3 covers 12 residues. The DNA of the CDR3 is TGCGCCAGCAGCCAAGCAGGGCGCCTAGCTTTCTTT. It yields the protein CASSQAGRLAFF.

Comment on this clonotype: Relative to the germline gene, one junction end is altered; a read error may explain this. The V gene is TRBV7-7, the J gene TRBJ2-3, with D possibly matching TRBD2 (7 bases). CDR3 length equals 16 residues. Germline V gives CDR1 SSHAT, CDR2 FNYEAQ (reference sequence). The CDR3 coding sequence is TGTGCCGGCAGCCCAGGGGCTAGCGGCTTCACAGATACGCAGTATTTT. This gives the protein CAGSPGASGFTDTQYF.

V gene TRBV28 combines with J gene TRBJ2-7; D is tentatively TRBD1 or TRBD2 (5 bases each). V lost 4 bases, J lost 0 bases, and 13 bases lay in between. Germline CDR1 reads MDHEN; CDR2 reads SYDVKM. This CDR3 comprises 15 residues. The CDR3 here is CASSSPGPPSYEQYF. The CDR3 region has the DNA TGTGCCAGCAGTTCCCCGGGACCGCCCTCCTACGAGCAGTACTTC.

The rearrangement uses TRBV28 and TRBJ2-4, with D tentatively TRBD1 (5 bases). V gave up 9 bases and J gave up 3 bases, with 9 bases separating them. The CDR3 consists of 12 residues. Germline-derived CDR1 and CDR2 are MDHEN and SYDVKM. CDR3 residues: CASGAFKNIQYF. In nucleotides, the CDR3 is TGTGCCAGTGGGGCATTCAAAAACATTCAGTACTTC.

This sequence joins TRBV29-1 and TRBJ2-3; D remains ambiguous. The CDR3 loop spans 10 amino acids. V dropped 7 bases and J dropped 7 bases, with 9 bases sitting between them. The germline CDR1 and CDR2 sequences are SQVTM and ANQGSEA. The CDR3 is CSGTLNTQYF. DNA of the CDR3: TGCAGCGGAACTCTGAATACGCAGTATTTT.

The chain has TRBV14 and TRBJ2-7; D not certain. Germline CDR1 and CDR2: SGHDN and FVKESK. V was shortened by 1 base and J by 7 bases, with 8 bases between the two germline ends. This CDR3 has 12 residues. The CDR3 here is CASSQVYWEQYV. CDR3 nucleotides: TGTGCCAGCAGCCAAGTGTACTGGGAGCAGTACGTC.

This clonotype was counted a few times. This chain uses TRBV7-2 with TRBJ1-1, with D hard to call. Germline V gene sequence: CDR1 SGHTA, CDR2 FQGNSA. This CDR3 contains 17 residues. The ends were cut back, 5 bases at V and 1 base at J, with 20 bases in the middle. CDR3 in DNA: TGTGCCAGCAGCCCCCCCCCCGGTCTCCCTCGGAACACTGAAGCTTTCTTT. Its translation: CASSPPPGLPRNTEAFF.

This clonotype was recorded once. This sequence joins TRBV2 and TRBJ2-7; 10 positions agree with TRBD2. V lost 5 bases, J lost 2 bases, and 9 bases stayed unmatched. The CDR3 extends over 16 amino acids. Germline V gene data show CDR1 as SNHLY and CDR2 as FYNNEI. CDR3 protein: CASSSSLAGGPYEQYF. CDR3 DNA: TGTGCCAGCAGTTCGTCTTTAGCGGGAGGCCCCTACGAGCAGTACTTC.

Notes on this clonotype: Sequence at one end of the junction differs from germline and may be a read error. CDR3 nucleotide sequence: TGTGCTAGCAGCACACACGTAGCGACCGGGGAGCTGTTTTTT. This codes for CASSTHVATGELFF. The chain recombines TRBV7-7 with TRBJ2-2, with TRBD2 as a possible D gene (5 bases). The length of the CDR3 is 14 residues. Germline values: CDR1 SSHAT, CDR2 FNYEAQ (reference sequence).

This clonotype was found a few times. CDR3 sequence reads: CSAKTAYRNTGELFF. CDR3 sequence (DNA): TGCAGTGCTAAGACAGCCTACCGTAACACCGGGGAGCTGTTTTTT. The rearrangement uses TRBV20-1 and TRBJ2-2; possible D gene TRBD1, 5 bases. There are 15 residues in the CDR3. CDR1 and CDR2 (germline): DFQATT, SNEGSKA (reference sequence). V was clipped by 4 bases and J by 2 bases, with 14 bases between them.

This clonotype appeared once. The rearrangement links TRBV6-5 to TRBJ2-5; 10 bases line up with TRBD1. The germline V gene has CDR1 MNHEY and CDR2 SVGAGI. V shed 4 bases, J shed 1 base, and the junction held 6 bases outside the gene matches. The CDR3 length is 16 residues. CDR3 in amino acids: CASSFDRGLGQETQYF. The CDR3 DNA reads TGTGCCAGCAGTTTCGACAGGGGGCTCGGCCAAGAGACCCAGTACTTC.

The chain uses TRBV6-2 or TRBV6-3 and TRBJ1-1; D not certain. V lost 2 bases and J 4 bases, leaving 2 bases between the germline ends. The CDR3 runs 11 residues. Looked up from germline, CDR1 is MNHEY and CDR2 is SVGEGT. CDR3 sequence reads: CASSYATEAFF. For the CDR3, the DNA is TGTGCCAGCAGTTACGCCACTGAAGCTTTCTTT.

This rearrangement joins TRBV6-2 or TRBV6-3 to TRBJ2-1, with 12 bases that match TRBD2. The length of the CDR3 is 16 residues. Trimming took 5 bases from V and 7 from J; bases not matched to a gene: 9. The V gene's germline CDR1 is MNHEY and CDR2 SVGEGT. CDR3 nucleotide sequence: TGTGCCAGCAGTAAACCGACTAGCGGGAGAGGGAATGAGCAGTTCTTC. Protein product: CASSKPTSGRGNEQFF.

The rearrangement joins TRBV11-3 to TRBJ2-2; 7 nucleotides line up with TRBD2. CDR3 length: 13 residues. V shed 6 bases and J 6 bases; nucleotides not matched to a gene: 4. Germline V gives CDR1 SGHNT, CDR2 YENEEA. The CDR3 here is CASRLAGAGELFF. CDR3 DNA: TGTGCCAGCAGACTTGCGGGAGCCGGGGAGCTGTTTTTT.

The chain recombines TRBV6-4 with TRBJ2-7; 7 nucleotides line up with TRBD2. V shed 6 bases, J shed 2 bases, and the junction held 13 bases outside the gene matches. The germline gives CDR1 MRHNA, CDR2 SNTAGT. This CDR3 contains 16 residues. As DNA, the CDR3 is TGTGCCAGCAGCCAAAATCCGGGACTACCGACCTACGAGCAGTACTTC. Translated: CASSQNPGLPTYEQYF.

This clonotype was detected only a few times. This chain links TRBV7-3 with TRBJ2-1; perhaps TRBD2 as D (6 bases). Per the germline V gene, CDR1 is SGHTA and CDR2 is FQGTGA. CDR3 size: 16 residues. Trimming removed 2 bases from V and 5 bases from J, with 16 bases in between. The CDR3 reads CASSLGLGGVDNEQFF. CDR3 sequence (DNA): TGTGCCAGCAGCTTAGGGCTAGGAGGGGTTGACAATGAGCAGTTCTTC.

This sequence joins TRBV20-1 and TRBJ2-1, with TRBD2 matching 8 bases. Germline lookup yields CDR1 DFQATT and CDR2 SNEGSKA (reference sequence). J lost 2 bases, V lost 0 bases, and 9 bases had no gene match. This CDR3 region has 17 residues. CDR3 region: CSARDWMGLGAYNEQFF. The CDR3 DNA follows: TGCAGTGCTAGAGATTGGATGGGACTAGGGGCCTACAATGAGCAGTTCTTC.

As regards this clonotype: Just one base apart from a much larger clone, this may be a read error. The rearrangement joins TRBV12-3 or TRBV12-4 to TRBJ1-1, with 11 bases that match TRBD1. This CDR3 is 13 amino acids long. The CDR3 loop is CASRDRGNIEAFF. CDR3 in DNA: TGTGCCAGCCGGGACAGGGGGAACATTGAAGCTTTCTTT.

The chain uses TRBV28 and TRBJ2-7; no clear D. The germline V and J ends were trimmed by 5 bases and 2 bases, with 16 bases remaining between them. The germline gives CDR1 MDHEN, CDR2 SYDVKM. This CDR3 is built from 15 residues. The CDR3 sequence: CASSPSNIPPYEQYF. The DNA for the CDR3 is TGTGCCAGCAGTCCCTCCAACATACCTCCCTACGAGCAGTACTTC.

This chain joins TRBV29-1 and TRBJ2-7; D possibly corresponds to TRBD2 (6 bases). This CDR3 is 16 amino acids long. Trimming removed 3 bases from V and 0 bases from J, with 18 bases in between. CDR1 is SQVTM and CDR2 is ANQGSEA in the germline V gene. CDR3: CSVDPNRREDSYEQYF. The CDR3 coding sequence is TGCAGCGTTGACCCCAATAGGAGGGAGGACTCCTACGAGCAGTACTTC.

The genes are TRBV5-4 and TRBJ2-7; 8 bases match TRBD1. CDR3 size: 14 residues. In germline, CDR1 is SGHNT, CDR2 YYREEE (reference sequence). Unmatched junction bases numbered 7, after V lost 3 bases and J lost 5 bases. CDR3 DNA: TGTGCCAGCAGCTCTAGGACAGGGATTGACGAGCAGTACTTC. Translated, it gives CASSSRTGIDEQYF.

The J gene is TRBJ2-1, the V gene TRBV7-2; 8 bases are a match to TRBD2. J lost 0 bases, V lost 4 bases, and 5 bases had no gene match. CDR3 length: 16 residues. Looked up from germline, CDR1 is SGHTA and CDR2 is FQGNSA. The CDR3 DNA sequence: TGTGCCAGCAGCTCAACCGGGACTAGCTCCTACAATGAGCAGTTCTTC. This sequence encodes CASSSTGTSSYNEQFF.